The present T cell receptor beta chain was sequenced within a study of blood T cells in healthy people across ages. Study outcomes and limitations: Changes in expanded clonotypes were possibly confounded, as the CMV status of donors was unknown.

The CDR3 loop spans 16 amino acids. Notes on this clonotype: Its cognate antigen is unknown.

Alongside a J-beta primer mix, a sample-barcoded 5' primer served in a second PCR lasting roughly 7 to 11 cycles. A template-switch adaptor containing 12 random nucleotides labeled each cDNA molecule. TCRdb independently ran MiXCR on the 5' RACE reads; one entry per CDR3 protein. The sample lists some 1.6 million distinct CDR3 sequences, roughly 30% seen once, with approximately 11% in the top ten. Sequencing was carried out using blood. This TCR derives from a woman aged 25-40 years in good health. J is TRBJ2-5 and V is TRBV12-3 or TRBV12-4; tentative D call: TRBD2 (6 bases). Gene TRBJ2-7 matches the end of the DNA better, so the J call may be wrong. The CDR3 is CASTGSLGVTPSEQYF. The CDR3 DNA reads as TGTGCCAGCACCGGGAGCTTGGGGGTGACACCGTCCGAGCAGTACTTC.